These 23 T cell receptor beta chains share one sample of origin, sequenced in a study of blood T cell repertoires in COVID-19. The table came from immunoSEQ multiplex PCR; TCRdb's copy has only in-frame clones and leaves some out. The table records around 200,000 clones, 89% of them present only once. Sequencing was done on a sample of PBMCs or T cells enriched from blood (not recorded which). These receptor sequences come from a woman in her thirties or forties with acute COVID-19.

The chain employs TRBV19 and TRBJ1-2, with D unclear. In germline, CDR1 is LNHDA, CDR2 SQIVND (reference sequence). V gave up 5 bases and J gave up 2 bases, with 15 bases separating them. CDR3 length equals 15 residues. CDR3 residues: CASSPGRAGNYGYTF. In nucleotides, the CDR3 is TGTGCCAGTAGTCCTGGGAGAGCAGGAAACTATGGCTACACCTTC. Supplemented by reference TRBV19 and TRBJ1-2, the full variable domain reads DGGITQSPKYLFRKEGQNVTLSCEQNLNHDAMYWYRQDPGQGLRLIYYSQIVNDFQKGDIAEGYSVSREKKESFPLTVTSAQKNPTAFYLCASSPGRAGNYGYTFGSGTRLTVV.

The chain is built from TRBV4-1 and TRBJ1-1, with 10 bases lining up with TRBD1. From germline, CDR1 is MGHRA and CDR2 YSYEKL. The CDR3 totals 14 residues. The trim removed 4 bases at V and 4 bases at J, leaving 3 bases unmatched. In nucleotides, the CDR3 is TGCGCCAGCAGCCCTCGGGACAGGGGCACTGAAGCTTTCTTT. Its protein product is CASSPRDRGTEAFF.

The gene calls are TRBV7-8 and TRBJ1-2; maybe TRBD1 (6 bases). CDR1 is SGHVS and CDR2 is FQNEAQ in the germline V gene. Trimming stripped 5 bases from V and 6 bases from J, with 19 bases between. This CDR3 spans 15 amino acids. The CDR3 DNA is TGTGCCAGCAGCAAACGACAGGATAGAAATAATGGCTACACCTTC. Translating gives CASSKRQDRNNGYTF. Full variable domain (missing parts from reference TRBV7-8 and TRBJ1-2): GAGVSQSPRYKVAKRGQDVALRCDPISGHVSLFWYQQALGQGPEFLTYFQNEAQLDKSGLPSDRFFAERPEGSVSTLKIQRTQQEDSAVYLCASSKRQDRNNGYTFGSGTRLTVV.

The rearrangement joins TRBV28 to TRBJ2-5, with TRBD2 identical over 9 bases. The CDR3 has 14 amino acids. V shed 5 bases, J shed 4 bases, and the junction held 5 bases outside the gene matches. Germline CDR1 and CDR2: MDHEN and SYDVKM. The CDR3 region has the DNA TGTGCCAGCAGTCGGCGGGGGGGCTCAGAGACCCAGTACTTC. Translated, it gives CASSRRGGSETQYF.

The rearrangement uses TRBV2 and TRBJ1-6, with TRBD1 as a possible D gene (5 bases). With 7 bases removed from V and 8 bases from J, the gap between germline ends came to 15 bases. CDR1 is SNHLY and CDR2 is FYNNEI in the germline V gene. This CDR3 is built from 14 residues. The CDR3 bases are TGTGCCAGCATCCCGGGACTCGGGCATTCACCCCTCCACTTT. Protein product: CASIPGLGHSPLHF. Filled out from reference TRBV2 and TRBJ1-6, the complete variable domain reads EPEVTQTPSHQVTQMGQEVILRCVPISNHLYFYWYRQILGQKVEFLVSFYNNEISEKSEIFDDQFSVERPDGSNFTLKIRSTKLEDSAMYFCASIPGLGHSPLHFGNGTRLTVT.

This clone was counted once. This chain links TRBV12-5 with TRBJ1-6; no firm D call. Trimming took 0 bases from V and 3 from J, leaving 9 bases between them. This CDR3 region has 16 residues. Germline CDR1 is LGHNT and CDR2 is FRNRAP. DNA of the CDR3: TGTGCTAGTGGTTTGGTATCAGGAGGCTATAATTCACCCCTCCACTTT. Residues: CASGLVSGGYNSPLHF.

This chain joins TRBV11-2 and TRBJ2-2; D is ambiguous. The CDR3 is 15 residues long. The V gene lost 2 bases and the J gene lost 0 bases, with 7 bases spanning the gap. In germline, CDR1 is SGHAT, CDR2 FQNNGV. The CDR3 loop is CASSLTRANTGELFF. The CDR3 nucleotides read TGTGCCAGCAGCTTAACCCGCGCGAACACCGGGGAGCTGTTTTTT.

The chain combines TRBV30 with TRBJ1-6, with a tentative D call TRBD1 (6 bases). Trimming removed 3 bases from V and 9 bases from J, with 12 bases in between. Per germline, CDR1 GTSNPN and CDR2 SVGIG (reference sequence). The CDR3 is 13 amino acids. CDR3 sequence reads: CAWSEGGGSPLHF. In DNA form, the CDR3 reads TGTGCCTGGAGCGAGGGGGGGGGTTCACCCCTCCACTTT. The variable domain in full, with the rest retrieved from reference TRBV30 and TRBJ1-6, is SQTIHQWPATLVQPVGSPLSLECTVEGTSNPNLYWYRQAAGRGLQLLFYSVGIGQISSEVPQNLSASRPQDRQFILSSKKLLLSDSGFYLCAWSEGGGSPLHFGNGTRLTVT.

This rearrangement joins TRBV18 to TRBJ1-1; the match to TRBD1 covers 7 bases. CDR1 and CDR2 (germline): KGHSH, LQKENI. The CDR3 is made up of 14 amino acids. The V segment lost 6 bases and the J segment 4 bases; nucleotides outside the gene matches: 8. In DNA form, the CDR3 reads TGTGCCAGCTCGAACACAGGGGACACCACTGAAGCTTTCTTT. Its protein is CASSNTGDTTEAFF.

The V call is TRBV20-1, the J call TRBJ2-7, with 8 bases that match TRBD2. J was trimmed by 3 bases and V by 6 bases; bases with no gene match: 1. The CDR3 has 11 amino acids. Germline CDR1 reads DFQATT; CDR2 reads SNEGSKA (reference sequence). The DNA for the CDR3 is TGCAGTGCCGGGGGGGACTACGAGCAGTACTTC. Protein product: CSAGGDYEQYF.

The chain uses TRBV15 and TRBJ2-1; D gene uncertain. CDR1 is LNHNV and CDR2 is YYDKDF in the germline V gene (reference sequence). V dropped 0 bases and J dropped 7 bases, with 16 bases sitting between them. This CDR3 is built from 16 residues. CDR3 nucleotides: TGTGCCACCAGCAGAGATATTCGAGCGAATAGGAATGAGCAGTTCTTC. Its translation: CATSRDIRANRNEQFF.

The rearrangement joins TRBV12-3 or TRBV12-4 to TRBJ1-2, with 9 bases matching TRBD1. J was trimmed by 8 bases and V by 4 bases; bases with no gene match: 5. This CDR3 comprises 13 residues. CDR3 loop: CASSSQGAYGYTF. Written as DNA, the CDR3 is TGTGCCAGCAGTTCACAGGGGGCGTACGGCTACACCTTC.

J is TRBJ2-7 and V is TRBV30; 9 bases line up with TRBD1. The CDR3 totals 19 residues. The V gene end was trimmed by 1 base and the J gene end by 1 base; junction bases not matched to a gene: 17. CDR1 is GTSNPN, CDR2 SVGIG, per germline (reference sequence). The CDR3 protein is CAWSARTGVRVGISYEQYF. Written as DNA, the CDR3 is TGTGCCTGGAGTGCGCGGACAGGGGTGAGGGTTGGGATATCCTACGAGCAGTACTTC.

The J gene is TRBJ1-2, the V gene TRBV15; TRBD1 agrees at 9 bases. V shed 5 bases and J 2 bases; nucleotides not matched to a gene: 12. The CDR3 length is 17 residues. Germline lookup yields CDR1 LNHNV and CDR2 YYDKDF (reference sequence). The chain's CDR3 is CATSEGDRVKRNYGYTF. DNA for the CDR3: TGTGCCACCAGCGAGGGGGACAGGGTGAAGCGGAACTATGGCTACACCTTC.

The CDR3, as DNA: TGTGCCAGCAGTTACTGGACAGCCGAAGAGACCCAGTACTTC. Amino acid sequence: CASSYWTAEETQYF. This chain joins TRBV6-6 and TRBJ2-5; D is perhaps TRBD1 (6 bases). CDR3 length: 14 amino acids. Germline CDR1 MNHNY, CDR2 SVGAGI (reference sequence). The V end lost 1 base, the J end lost 3 bases, and 9 bases lay between the germline ends.

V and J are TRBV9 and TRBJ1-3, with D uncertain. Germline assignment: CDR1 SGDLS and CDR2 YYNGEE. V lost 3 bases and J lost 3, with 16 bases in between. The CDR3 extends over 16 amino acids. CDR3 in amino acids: CASSASRGNGGNTIYF. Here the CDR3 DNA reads TGTGCCAGCAGCGCGTCCCGGGGTAACGGTGGAAACACCATATATTTT.

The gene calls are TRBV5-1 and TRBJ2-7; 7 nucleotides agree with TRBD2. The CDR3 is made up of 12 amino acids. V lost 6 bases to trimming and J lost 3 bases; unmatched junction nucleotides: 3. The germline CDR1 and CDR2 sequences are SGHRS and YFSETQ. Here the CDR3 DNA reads TGCGCCAGCAATGGGGACTACTACGAGCAGTACTTC. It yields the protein CASNGDYYEQYF.

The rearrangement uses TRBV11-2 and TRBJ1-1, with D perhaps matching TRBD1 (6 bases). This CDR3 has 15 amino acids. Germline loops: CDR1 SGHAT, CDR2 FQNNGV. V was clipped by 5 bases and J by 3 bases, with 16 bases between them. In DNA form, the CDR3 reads TGTGCCAGCAGCCTCGGGACACCGCCTTACACTGAAGCTTTCTTT. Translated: CASSLGTPPYTEAFF.

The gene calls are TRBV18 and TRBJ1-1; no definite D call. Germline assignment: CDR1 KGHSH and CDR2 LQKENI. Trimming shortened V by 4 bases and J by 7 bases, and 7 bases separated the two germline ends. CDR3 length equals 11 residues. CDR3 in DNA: TGTGCCAGCTCACAGCAGGATGAAGCTTTCTTT. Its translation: CASSQQDEAFF.

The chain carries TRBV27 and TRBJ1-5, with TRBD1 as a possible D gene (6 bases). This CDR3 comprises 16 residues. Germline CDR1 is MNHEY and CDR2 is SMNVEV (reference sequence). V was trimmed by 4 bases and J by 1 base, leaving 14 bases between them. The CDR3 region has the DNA TGTGCCAGCAGTTGGGGACGGGGGGCGAGCAATCAGCCCCAGCATTTT. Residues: CASSWGRGASNQPQHF.

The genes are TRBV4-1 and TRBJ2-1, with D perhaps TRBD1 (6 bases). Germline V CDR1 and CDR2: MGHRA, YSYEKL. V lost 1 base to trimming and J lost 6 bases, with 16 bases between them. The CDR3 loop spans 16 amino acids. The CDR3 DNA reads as TGCGCCAGCAGCCAAGTTCTCAGGGGTAGCAGCAATGAGCAGTTCTTC. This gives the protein CASSQVLRGSSNEQFF.

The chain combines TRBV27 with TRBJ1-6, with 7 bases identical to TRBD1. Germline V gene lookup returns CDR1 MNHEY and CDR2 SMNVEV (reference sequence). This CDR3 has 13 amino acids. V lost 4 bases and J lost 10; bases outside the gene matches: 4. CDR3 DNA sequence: TGTGCCAGCAGTTCCCACAGGGGCTCACCCCTCCACTTT. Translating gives CASSSHRGSPLHF.

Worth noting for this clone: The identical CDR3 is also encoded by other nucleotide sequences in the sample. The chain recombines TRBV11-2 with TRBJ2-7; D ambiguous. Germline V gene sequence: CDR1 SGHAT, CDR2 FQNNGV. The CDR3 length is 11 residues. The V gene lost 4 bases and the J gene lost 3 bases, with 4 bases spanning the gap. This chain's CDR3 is CASSSIYEQYF. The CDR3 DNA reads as TGTGCCAGCAGCTCCATCTACGAGCAGTACTTC.